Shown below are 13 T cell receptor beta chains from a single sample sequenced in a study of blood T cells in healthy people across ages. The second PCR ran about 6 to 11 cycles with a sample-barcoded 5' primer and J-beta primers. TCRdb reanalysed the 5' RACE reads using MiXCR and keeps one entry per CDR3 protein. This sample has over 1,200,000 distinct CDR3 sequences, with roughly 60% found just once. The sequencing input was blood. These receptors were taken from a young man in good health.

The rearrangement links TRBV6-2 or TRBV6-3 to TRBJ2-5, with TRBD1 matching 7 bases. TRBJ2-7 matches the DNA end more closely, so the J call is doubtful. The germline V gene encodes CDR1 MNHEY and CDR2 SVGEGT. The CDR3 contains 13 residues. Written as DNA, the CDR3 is TGTGCCAGCGTGGCGACAGGGTCTGACGAGCAGTACTTC. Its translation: CASVATGSDEQYF.

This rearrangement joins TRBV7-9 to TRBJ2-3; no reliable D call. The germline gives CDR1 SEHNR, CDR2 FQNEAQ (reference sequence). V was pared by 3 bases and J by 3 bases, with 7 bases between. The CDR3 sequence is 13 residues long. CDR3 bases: TGTGCCAGCAGCTTCGCGAAGACAGATACGCAGTATTTT. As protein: CASSFAKTDTQYF. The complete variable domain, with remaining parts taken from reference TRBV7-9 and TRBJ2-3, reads DTGVSQNPRHKITKRGQNVTFRCDPISEHNRLYWYRQTLGQGPEFLTYFQNEAQLEKSRLLSDRFSAERPKGSFSTLEIQRTEQGDSAMYLCASSFAKTDTQYFGPGTRLTVL.

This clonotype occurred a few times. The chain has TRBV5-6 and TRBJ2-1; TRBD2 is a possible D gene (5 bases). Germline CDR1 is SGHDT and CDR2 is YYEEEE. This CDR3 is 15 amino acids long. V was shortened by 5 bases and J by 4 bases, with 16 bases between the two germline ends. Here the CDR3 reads CASSVRLPLYNEQFF. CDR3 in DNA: TGTGCCAGCAGTGTTCGACTACCGTTATACAATGAGCAGTTCTTC.

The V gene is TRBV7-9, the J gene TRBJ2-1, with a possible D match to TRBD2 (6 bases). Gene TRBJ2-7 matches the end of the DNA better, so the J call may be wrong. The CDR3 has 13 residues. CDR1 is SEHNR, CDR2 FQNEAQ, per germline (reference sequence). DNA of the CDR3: TGTGCCAGCCTTGGGGCGGGGTACAATGAGCAGTACTTC. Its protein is CASLGAGYNEQYF.

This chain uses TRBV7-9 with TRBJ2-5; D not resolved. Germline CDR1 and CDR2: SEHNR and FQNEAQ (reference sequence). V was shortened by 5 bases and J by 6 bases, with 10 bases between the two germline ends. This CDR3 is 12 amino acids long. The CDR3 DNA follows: TGTGCCAGCAGCATTAGTATAAAGACCCAGTACTTC. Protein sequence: CASSISIKTQYF.

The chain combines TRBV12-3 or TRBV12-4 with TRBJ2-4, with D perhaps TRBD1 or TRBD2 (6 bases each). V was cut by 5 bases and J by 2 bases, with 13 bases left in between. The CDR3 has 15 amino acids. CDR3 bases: TGTGCCAGCAGTCCCCAGGGGAGGTCCAAAAACATTCAGTACTTC. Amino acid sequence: CASSPQGRSKNIQYF.

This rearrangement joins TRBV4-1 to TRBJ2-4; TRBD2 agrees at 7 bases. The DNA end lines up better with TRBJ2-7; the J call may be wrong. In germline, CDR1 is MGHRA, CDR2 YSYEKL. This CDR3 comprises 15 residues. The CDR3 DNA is TGCGCCAGCAGCCAAGAACGTGGACTAGCCTACGAGCAGTACTTC. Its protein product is CASSQERGLAYEQYF.

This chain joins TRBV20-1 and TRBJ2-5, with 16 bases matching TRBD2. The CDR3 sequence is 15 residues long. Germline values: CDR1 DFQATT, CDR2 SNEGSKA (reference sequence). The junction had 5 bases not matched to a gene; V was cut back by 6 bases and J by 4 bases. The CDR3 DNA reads TGCAGTGCCCCGGGACTAGCGGGGGGGTTAGAGACCCAGTACTTC. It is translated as CSAPGLAGGLETQYF.

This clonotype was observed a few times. The CDR3 is CAITGGQSYEQYF. CDR3 in DNA: TGTGCCATCACGGGGGGACAGTCCTACGAGCAGTACTTC. The chain recombines TRBV10-3 with TRBJ2-4; the D call may be TRBD1 or TRBD2 (7 bases each). The end of the DNA fits TRBJ2-7 better, so the J call may be wrong. Looked up from germline, CDR1 is ENHRY and CDR2 is SYGVKD. The CDR3 loop spans 13 amino acids.

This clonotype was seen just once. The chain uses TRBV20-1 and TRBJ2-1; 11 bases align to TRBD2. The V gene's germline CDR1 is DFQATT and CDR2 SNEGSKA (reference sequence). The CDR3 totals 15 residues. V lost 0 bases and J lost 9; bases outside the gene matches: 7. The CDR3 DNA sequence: TGCAGTGCTAGAGATTACGGGACTAGCGGAGGTGAGCAGTTCTTC. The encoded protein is CSARDYGTSGGEQFF.

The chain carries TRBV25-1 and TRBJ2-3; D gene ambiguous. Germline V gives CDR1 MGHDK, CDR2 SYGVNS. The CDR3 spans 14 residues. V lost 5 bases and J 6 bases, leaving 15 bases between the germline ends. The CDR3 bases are TGTGCCAGCAGTCGAAGGAGTGTGGAGGATACGCAGTATTTT. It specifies CASSRRSVEDTQYF.

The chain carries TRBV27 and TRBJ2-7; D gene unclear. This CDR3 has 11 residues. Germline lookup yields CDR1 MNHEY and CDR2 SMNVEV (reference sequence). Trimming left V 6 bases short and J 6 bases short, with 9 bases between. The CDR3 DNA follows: TGTGCCAGCAGAACCAGAGGCGAGCAGTACTTC. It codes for CASRTRGEQYF.

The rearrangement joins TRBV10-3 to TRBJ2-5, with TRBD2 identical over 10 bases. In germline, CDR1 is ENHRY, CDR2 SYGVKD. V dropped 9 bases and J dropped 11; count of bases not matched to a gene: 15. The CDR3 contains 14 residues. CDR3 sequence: CAIRESGGATEQYF. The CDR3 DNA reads TGTGCCATAAGAGAGAGCGGGGGGGCCACGGAGCAGTACTTC.